Below, 14 T cell receptor beta chains from the same sample are listed, as sequenced in a study of cytomegalovirus exposure and HLA in healthy donors. Researchers ran the PCR with 60 Vbeta and 13 Jbeta primers. TCRdb's copy holds only in-frame clones and misses some; the assay was immunoSEQ multiplex PCR. The sample yields 150,000 to 200,000 clones, just over 75% seen once. The specimen was PBMCs. These receptors originate from a young man in good health and CMV-seronegative.

The V call is TRBV5-6, the J call TRBJ1-5; D is undetermined. The CDR3 sequence is 12 residues long. V was clipped by 1 base and J by 7 bases, with 6 bases between them. Looked up from germline, CDR1 is SGHDT and CDR2 is YYEEEE. CDR3 sequence reads: CASSLTNQPQHF. As DNA, the CDR3 is TGTGCCAGCAGCTTGACAAACCAGCCCCAGCATTTT.

This chain connects TRBV27 to TRBJ2-7; 9 nucleotides agree with TRBD1. Germline CDR1 is MNHEY and CDR2 is SMNVEV (reference sequence). The CDR3 consists of 18 residues. With 2 bases clipped from V and 2 bases from J, the junction kept 13 bases outside the gene matches. The CDR3 loop reads CASSLAYRGRLSTYEQYF. The CDR3, as DNA: TGTGCCAGCAGTTTAGCTTACAGGGGGCGCCTGTCCACCTACGAGCAGTACTTC.

The V gene is TRBV11-1, the J gene TRBJ1-1; 10 positions match TRBD1. V trimming: 4 bases; J trimming: 8 bases; junction bases outside the gene matches: 10. The CDR3 is made up of 15 amino acids. Germline CDR1 and CDR2: SGHAT and FQDESV (reference sequence). The CDR3 protein is CASSSGTGAAREAFF. CDR3 in DNA: TGTGCCAGCAGCTCGGGGACAGGGGCCGCGCGGGAAGCTTTCTTT.

The gene calls are TRBV29-1 and TRBJ2-7; 7 bases are shared with TRBD2. The germline V gene has CDR1 SQVTM and CDR2 ANQGSEA. The J segment lost 1 base and the V segment lost 3 bases, leaving 9 bases of the junction unmatched. The CDR3 has 15 residues. Written as DNA, the CDR3 is TGCAGCGTTGAGGGGTTGCGGGAGTCTTCCTACGAGCAGTACTTC. Translation: CSVEGLRESSYEQYF.

The chain joins TRBV19 to TRBJ1-2; 9 positions match TRBD1. CDR3 length: 11 amino acids. V shed 9 bases and J 6 bases; nucleotides not matched to a gene: 2. The germline V gene encodes CDR1 LNHDA and CDR2 SQIVND (reference sequence). The CDR3 loop reads CASWTGDGYTF. In DNA form, the CDR3 reads TGTGCCAGCTGGACAGGGGATGGCTACACCTTC.

The chain is built from TRBV11-2 and TRBJ2-1, with D perhaps matching TRBD1 (6 bases). Germline V gene sequence: CDR1 SGHAT, CDR2 FQNNGV. V was clipped by 5 bases and J by 5 bases, with 19 bases between them. The CDR3 has 16 amino acids. The CDR3 protein is CASSPRQGRMDNEQFF. The CDR3 DNA reads TGTGCCAGCAGCCCTCGCCAGGGGCGAATGGACAATGAGCAGTTCTTC.

The chain is built from TRBV2 and TRBJ2-3; tentatively, D is TRBD2 (6 bases). This CDR3 has 15 residues. Trimming removed 2 bases at V and 2 bases at J, with 11 bases between. Germline V lookup: CDR1 SNHLY, CDR2 FYNNEI. CDR3: CASSEQAGPTDTQYF. As DNA, the CDR3 is TGTGCCAGCAGTGAACAAGCGGGCCCCACAGATACGCAGTATTTT.

This clone was observed a single time. This chain links TRBV7-9 with TRBJ2-5, with 9 bases identical to TRBD1. Germline V gives CDR1 SEHNR, CDR2 FQNEAQ (reference sequence). The ends lost 5 bases at V and 3 bases at J; junction bases unmatched: 1. CDR3 size: 13 residues. The CDR3: CASSRDREETQYF. DNA for the CDR3: TGTGCCAGCAGCCGGGACAGGGAAGAGACCCAGTACTTC.

The CDR3, as DNA: TGTGCCAGCAGCTTAGCTCTAAGCACAGATACGCAGTATTTT. Its protein is CASSLALSTDTQYF. The chain has TRBV11-2 and TRBJ2-3; unclear D gene. Per germline, CDR1 SGHAT and CDR2 FQNNGV. Trimming left V 1 base short and J 0 bases short, with 5 bases between. The CDR3 consists of 14 residues. The variable domain in full, with the rest retrieved from reference TRBV11-2 and TRBJ2-3, is EAGVAQSPRYKIIEKRQSVAFWCNPISGHATLYWYQQILGQGPKLLIQFQNNGVVDDSQLPKDRFSAERLKGVDSTLKIQPAKLEDSAVYLCASSLALSTDTQYFGPGTRLTVL.

This rearrangement joins TRBV19 to TRBJ2-7; the match to TRBD2 covers 7 bases. Looked up from germline, CDR1 is LNHDA and CDR2 is SQIVND (reference sequence). CDR3 length equals 15 residues. The ends lost 6 bases at V and 3 bases at J; junction bases unmatched: 11. CDR3 nucleotide sequence: TGTGCCAGTAGGAAGACTAGCCTGGGCAGCTACGAGCAGTACTTC. Translated, it gives CASRKTSLGSYEQYF.

This sequence joins TRBV7-9 and TRBJ1-2; 10 bases line up with TRBD1. From germline, CDR1 is SEHNR and CDR2 FQNEAQ (reference sequence). The V gene end was trimmed by 4 bases and the J gene end by 5 bases; junction bases not matched to a gene: 7. There are 15 residues in the CDR3. CDR3 DNA: TGTGCCAGCAGCTCCGGGACAGGGGACTCTTATGGCTACACCTTC. It yields the protein CASSSGTGDSYGYTF. Supplemented by reference TRBV7-9 and TRBJ1-2, the full variable domain reads DTGVSQNPRHKITKRGQNVTFRCDPISEHNRLYWYRQTLGQGPEFLTYFQNEAQLEKSRLLSDRFSAERPKGSFSTLEIQRTEQGDSAMYLCASSSGTGDSYGYTFGSGTRLTVV.

This chain links TRBV5-5 with TRBJ2-6; TRBD1 is a possible D gene (5 bases). Germline CDR1 and CDR2: SGHKS and YYEKEE (reference sequence). This CDR3 contains 18 residues. Trimming shortened V by 0 bases and J by 1 base, and 14 bases separated the two germline ends. The CDR3 nucleotides read TGTGCCAGCAGCTTGGAGGGCAGGGCGTTATCTGGGGCCAACGTCCTGACTTTC. Residues: CASSLEGRALSGANVLTF.

The CDR3 loop is CASSQVRAGTSTDTQYF. DNA of the CDR3: TGCGCCAGCAGCCAAGTTCGGGCGGGAACTAGCACAGATACGCAGTATTTT. The genes are TRBV4-1 and TRBJ2-3; maybe TRBD2 (6 bases). The CDR3 runs to 17 residues. Per germline, CDR1 MGHRA and CDR2 YSYEKL. With 1 base removed from V and 0 bases from J, the gap between germline ends came to 14 bases.

The V gene is TRBV29-1, the J gene TRBJ2-2, with 12 bases identical to TRBD2. The CDR3 is 16 residues long. The germline V gene has CDR1 SQVTM and CDR2 ANQGSEA. V trimming: 3 bases; J trimming: 7 bases; junction bases outside the gene matches: 9. The CDR3 loop reads CSVDSLAGGQGGELFF. The CDR3 nucleotides are TGCAGCGTTGATAGCCTAGCGGGAGGGCAGGGCGGGGAGCTGTTTTTT.